A single sample is the source of the 5 T cell receptor beta chains below, sequenced in a study of T cell responses to AZD1222 COVID-19 vaccine. Some clones are missing from TCRdb's copy, which holds only in-frame ones; the method was immunoSEQ multiplex PCR. This repertoire shows tens of thousands of clones, 88% found once; its top ten account for roughly 7.3%. Sequencing used peripheral blood, obtained on day 0 of AZD1222 vaccination. The receptors come from an adult in good health.

The V gene is TRBV4-3, the J gene TRBJ1-2; D is perhaps TRBD1 (6 bases). The germline V and J ends were trimmed by 0 bases and 4 bases, with 12 bases remaining between them. The CDR3 runs to 15 residues. Germline CDR1 is LGHNA and CDR2 is YSLEER. The CDR3 DNA follows: TGCGCCAGCAGCCAAGATCTGGGGGGGGCCTATGGCTACACCTTC. Translation: CASSQDLGGAYGYTF.

The chain employs TRBV4-1 and TRBJ2-7, with 7 bases aligning to TRBD1. Trimming removed 3 bases from V and 3 bases from J; junction bases left unmatched: 8. This CDR3 spans 15 amino acids. Per the germline V gene, CDR1 is MGHRA and CDR2 is YSYEKL. The CDR3: CASSHAPGQHYEQYF. CDR3 sequence (DNA): TGCGCCAGCAGCCATGCCCCGGGACAGCACTACGAGCAGTACTTC.

The chain's CDR3 is CASSTGTINTGELFF. CDR3 coding DNA: TGCGCCAGCAGCACGGGGACAATAAACACCGGGGAGCTGTTTTTT. This chain uses TRBV5-1 with TRBJ2-2, with a tentative D call TRBD1 (6 bases). The CDR3 totals 15 residues. V gave up 4 bases and J gave up 2 bases, with 12 bases separating them. Per the germline V gene, CDR1 is SGHRS and CDR2 is YFSETQ.

V gene TRBV6-5 combines with J gene TRBJ1-1, with 8 bases that match TRBD1. In germline, CDR1 is MNHEY, CDR2 SVGAGI. Trimming took 5 bases from V and 7 from J; bases not matched to a gene: 6. The CDR3 is 13 amino acids. CDR3 amino acids: CASSIQGAGEAFF. CDR3 in DNA: TGTGCCAGCAGTATTCAGGGGGCCGGTGAAGCTTTCTTT.

The rearrangement links TRBV19 to TRBJ1-5; possibly TRBD1 for D (5 bases). V was shortened by 10 bases and J by 7 bases, with 14 bases between the two germline ends. Germline assignment: CDR1 LNHDA and CDR2 SQIVND (reference sequence). The CDR3 consists of 12 residues. The CDR3 spells CATGGSGQPQHF. The CDR3 DNA reads as TGTGCCACCGGGGGGTCAGGGCAGCCCCAGCATTTT.